The rows below give T cell receptor beta chains drawn from one sample of a study of blood T cell repertoires in COVID-19. The data were produced by immunoSEQ multiplex PCR, yet TCRdb's version contains in-frame clones alone and is incomplete. In the table there are over 75,000 clones, roughly 88% of which are singletons. The sequenced material came from peripheral blood. These receptors were obtained from a man aged 50-59 years with COVID-19, enrolled during active disease. CDR3s include the opening cysteine and the closing phenylalanine or tryptophan. The order of the fields is clone size, V gene, J gene, D gene, CDR3 DNA, CDR3 protein. A D gene is named only where the DNA matches it firmly. Rows may omit the clone size; those that give it use once, few, many or a size class.

few	TRBV5-1	TRBJ2-7	NA	TGCGCCAGCAGCTTTGCTCGCGGGGCTGGCTACGAGCAGTACTTC	CASSFARGAGYEQYF
once	TRBV5-8	TRBJ1-3	TRBD1	TGTGCCAGCAGTTATGGGACAGTCTCTGGAAACACCATATATTTT	CASSYGTVSGNTIYF
NA	TRBV9	TRBJ2-6	TRBD2	TGTGCCAGCAGCGCGGCGGGGGTAGGGGCCAACGTCCTGACTTTC	CASSAAGVGANVLTF
NA	TRBV5-8	TRBJ1-2	NA	TGTGCCAGCAGCTTGGCAGCGGGGAACTATGGCTACACCTTC	CASSLAAGNYGYTF
few	TRBV6-5	TRBJ1-5	NA	TGTGCCAGCAGTTACCGGGGGATGGGCAATCAGCCCCAGCATTTT	CASSYRGMGNQPQHF
NA	TRBV30	TRBJ1-6	TRBD1	TGTGCCTGGGACAGGGCGAATTCACCCCTCCACTTT	CAWDRANSPLHF
NA	TRBV10-2	TRBJ1-5	NA	TGCGCCAGCAGTGTCGGGAATCAGCCCCAGCATTTT	CASSVGNQPQHF
NA	TRBV10-3	TRBJ2-3	TRBD1	TGTGCCATCAGTGAACGGAAGGGACAGGGGGCATATACGCAGTATTTT	CAISERKGQGAYTQYF
NA	TRBV6-2/TRBV6-3	TRBJ1-6	NA	TGTGCCAGCAGTTACGATGGGGGACTTAATTCACCCCTCCACTTT	CASSYDGGLNSPLHF
NA	TRBV27	TRBJ1-4	NA	TGTGCCAGCAGTTTTAAGGGGACAACTAATGAAAAACTGTTTTTT	CASSFKGTTNEKLFF
few	TRBV24-1	TRBJ1-4	NA	TGTGCCACCCTAGAAGAGACCCCGAACACGAAACGGTTTTTT	CATLEETPNTKRFF
NA	TRBV7-9	TRBJ1-3	TRBD1	TGTGCCAGCAGTCGCGGACAGGGCAATTCTGGAAACACCATATATTTT	CASSRGQGNSGNTIYF
NA	TRBV24-1	TRBJ2-7	NA	TGTGCCACCAGTCAACAGGGTTACGAGCAGTACTTC	CATSQQGYEQYF
NA	TRBV9	TRBJ2-1	NA	TGTGCCAGCAGCGGTAAAGGGGCGTATAATGAGCAGTTCTTC	CASSGKGAYNEQFF
NA	TRBV7-3	TRBJ1-1	NA	TGTGCCAGCAGCTTGGGGGGACCGAACACTGAAGCTTTCTTT	CASSLGGPNTEAFF
NA	TRBV6-1	TRBJ2-6	NA	TGTGCCAGCACTGACCGGGGAATCCGCTCTGGGGCCAACGTCCTGACTTTC	CASTDRGIRSGANVLTF
NA	TRBV27	TRBJ1-2	TRBD1	TGTGCCAGCAGTTTAAACACAGGGGGCAACTATGGCTACACCTTC	CASSLNTGGNYGYTF
NA	TRBV6-1	TRBJ1-6	TRBD1	TGTGCCAGCAGTGAAGCGTACAGGGGGCGATCACCCCTCCACTTT	CASSEAYRGRSPLHF
NA	TRBV28	TRBJ1-1	NA	TGTGCCAGCAGTCCACCAACAGTGGCGGGCACTGAAGCTTTCTTT	CASSPPTVAGTEAFF